These T cell receptor beta chains were read from a single sample in a study of radiation and T cells in renal cell carcinoma. Profiled with immunoSEQ multiplex PCR; TCRdb holds only in-frame clones, not every one. The table has some 120,000 clones, around 81% seen once; the top ten hold roughly 6.2%. The sample consisted of blood, taken from a patient whose treatment included radiotherapy and nephrectomy. Receptor source: a man aged 50 or older with renal cell carcinoma. Each CDR3 is given with its conserved first and last residue. The D gene is left open where the match is weak. Part of the rows lack a size; the others show once, few, many or a class for expanded clones.

V gene: TRBV27
J gene: TRBJ1-2
clone size: few
D gene: NA
CDR3 DNA: TGTGCCAGCGCCTCCGGGTCCCGGGGCTATGGCTACACCTTC
CDR3 protein: CASASGSRGYGYTF

V gene: TRBV9
J gene: TRBJ2-3
clone size: NA
D gene: TRBD2
CDR3 DNA: TGTGCCAGCAGCTCCCAACCGATGCGGGGGGCCCTATCAAATACGCAGTATTTT
CDR3 protein: CASSSQPMRGALSNTQYF

V gene: TRBV7-9
J gene: TRBJ2-7
clone size: NA
D gene: NA
CDR3 DNA: TGTGCCAGCAGCTGGGGGGACTCCTACGAGCAGTACTTC
CDR3 protein: CASSWGDSYEQYF

V gene: TRBV19
J gene: TRBJ2-2
clone size: NA
D gene: TRBD1
CDR3 DNA: TGTGCCAGTAGTACCCGGGACAGGGGGCGTACGGTCACCGGGGAGCTGTTTTTT
CDR3 protein: CASSTRDRGRTVTGELFF

V gene: TRBV5-5
J gene: TRBJ2-7
clone size: NA
D gene: NA
CDR3 DNA: TGTGCCAGCAGCTTCAACCCAGGGGTTGACGAGCAGTACTTC
CDR3 protein: CASSFNPGVDEQYF

V gene: TRBV9
J gene: TRBJ2-1
clone size: NA
D gene: TRBD2
CDR3 DNA: TGTGCCAGCAGCGTTTCTAGCGGGGGGGCCTCTGAGCAGTTCTTC
CDR3 protein: CASSVSSGGASEQFF

V gene: TRBV6-6
J gene: TRBJ1-6
clone size: NA
D gene: TRBD1
CDR3 DNA: TGTGCCAGCAGTTACTCGGGACAGGGCGATTATTCACCCCTCCACTTT
CDR3 protein: CASSYSGQGDYSPLHF

V gene: TRBV2
J gene: TRBJ1-1
clone size: few
D gene: NA
CDR3 DNA: TGTGCCAGCAGTGACCAAATGAACACTGAAGCTTTCTTT
CDR3 protein: CASSDQMNTEAFF

V gene: TRBV6-6
J gene: TRBJ2-1
clone size: NA
D gene: TRBD2
CDR3 DNA: TGTGCCAGCACCTCGGGACTAACGCTACCCAATGAGCAGTTCTTC
CDR3 protein: CASTSGLTLPNEQFF

V gene: TRBV5-1
J gene: TRBJ2-3
clone size: NA
D gene: NA
CDR3 DNA: TGCGCCAGCAGCTTGGGACAGCCCAACACAGATACGCAGTATTTT
CDR3 protein: CASSLGQPNTDTQYF

V gene: TRBV9
J gene: TRBJ2-5
clone size: NA
D gene: TRBD2
CDR3 DNA: TGTGCCAGCAGCGGCCTGGGACTAGCGGGGGGTGCGGAGACCCAGTACTTC
CDR3 protein: CASSGLGLAGGAETQYF

V gene: TRBV7-2
J gene: TRBJ2-7
clone size: NA
D gene: TRBD1
CDR3 DNA: TGTGCCAGCAGCCTGGGGACAGGGGTTGGCGAGCAGTACTTC
CDR3 protein: CASSLGTGVGEQYF

V gene: TRBV7-9
J gene: TRBJ2-1
clone size: NA
D gene: TRBD1
CDR3 DNA: TGTGCCAGCAGCACCGGACAGGGCCTTTACAATGAGCAGTTCTTC
CDR3 protein: CASSTGQGLYNEQFF

V gene: TRBV7-9
J gene: TRBJ2-5
clone size: NA
D gene: NA
CDR3 DNA: TGTGCCAGCAGCTTATTTTATAGCGCGGGAGAGACCCAGTACTTC
CDR3 protein: CASSLFYSAGETQYF

V gene: TRBV5-1
J gene: TRBJ2-2
clone size: NA
D gene: TRBD1
CDR3 DNA: TGCGCCAGCAGCTCGGGACAGGGGAACACCGGGGAGCTGTTTTTT
CDR3 protein: CASSSGQGNTGELFF

V gene: TRBV7-8
J gene: TRBJ1-5
clone size: NA
D gene: NA
CDR3 DNA: TGTGCCAGCAGCTCCGCTGGGACCGGGGAACAGCCCCAGCATTTT
CDR3 protein: CASSSAGTGEQPQHF

V gene: TRBV6-6
J gene: TRBJ1-6
clone size: NA
D gene: TRBD1
CDR3 DNA: TGTGCCAGCAGTTTGGAACAGGGGGATAATTCACCCCTCCACTTT
CDR3 protein: CASSLEQGDNSPLHF

V gene: TRBV29-1
J gene: TRBJ1-4
clone size: NA
D gene: TRBD1
CDR3 DNA: TGCAGCGTTGAAGAAGAGAGGGGGCTAGGCGAAAAACTGTTTTTT
CDR3 protein: CSVEEERGLGEKLFF

V gene: TRBV7-3
J gene: TRBJ2-2
clone size: NA
D gene: NA
CDR3 DNA: TGTGCCAGCAGCCACCCCCCCGGGGAGCTGTTTTTT
CDR3 protein: CASSHPPGELFF

V gene: TRBV2
J gene: TRBJ2-2
clone size: NA
D gene: NA
CDR3 DNA: TGTGCCAGCATAGTCCCTCTTTTAGCGGCGAACACCGGGGAGCTGTTTTTT
CDR3 protein: CASIVPLLAANTGELFF

V gene: TRBV5-4
J gene: TRBJ1-1
clone size: few
D gene: NA
CDR3 DNA: TGTGCCAGCAGCTTTGGGAGGGGGAACACTGAAGCTTTCTTT
CDR3 protein: CASSFGRGNTEAFF

V gene: TRBV6-5
J gene: TRBJ2-5
clone size: NA
D gene: NA
CDR3 DNA: TGTGCCAGCACAGGGGTAGTGGGCCAAGAGACCCAGTACTTC
CDR3 protein: CASTGVVGQETQYF

V gene: TRBV19
J gene: TRBJ1-5
clone size: few
D gene: NA
CDR3 DNA: TGTGCCAGTAGTATTGGCACAGGTTCCAGTCAGCCCCAGCATTTT
CDR3 protein: CASSIGTGSSQPQHF

V gene: TRBV7-8
J gene: TRBJ1-1
clone size: NA
D gene: NA
CDR3 DNA: TGTGCCAGCAGCTCTGAAAGGACGGGGAACACTGAAGCTTTCTTT
CDR3 protein: CASSSERTGNTEAFF

V gene: TRBV2
J gene: TRBJ2-1
clone size: NA
D gene: TRBD2
CDR3 DNA: TGTGCCAGCAGTGAGACGGGGACTAGCGGCTACAATGAGCAGTTCTTC
CDR3 protein: CASSETGTSGYNEQFF

V gene: TRBV6-1
J gene: TRBJ2-2
clone size: NA
D gene: NA
CDR3 DNA: TGTGCCAGCAGTGGACAGTACACCGGGGAGCTGTTTTTT
CDR3 protein: CASSGQYTGELFF

V gene: TRBV18
J gene: TRBJ2-3
clone size: NA
D gene: TRBD2
CDR3 DNA: TGTGCCAGCTCACCTCCCTGGGAGCGGGGGGGCACAGATACGCAGTATTTT
CDR3 protein: CASSPPWERGGTDTQYF

V gene: TRBV7-9
J gene: TRBJ2-5
clone size: few
D gene: TRBD1
CDR3 DNA: TGTGCCAGCAGCCTCCGACAGGGAATTTTCAAAGAGACCCAGTACTTC
CDR3 protein: CASSLRQGIFKETQYF

V gene: TRBV6-5
J gene: TRBJ1-4
clone size: medium-sized
D gene: TRBD1
CDR3 DNA: TGTGCCAGCCAGGGGGATAATGAAAAACTGTTTTTT
CDR3 protein: CASQGDNEKLFF

V gene: TRBV6-1
J gene: TRBJ2-7
clone size: NA
D gene: NA
CDR3 DNA: TGTGCCAGCCCTGCAGACTCCTACGAGCAGTACTTC
CDR3 protein: CASPADSYEQYF

V gene: TRBV7-7
J gene: TRBJ2-1
clone size: NA
D gene: TRBD2
CDR3 DNA: TGTGCTAGCAGCTTCGGACTAGAAAATGAGCAGTTCTTC
CDR3 protein: CASSFGLENEQFF

V gene: TRBV9
J gene: TRBJ2-2
clone size: NA
D gene: NA
CDR3 DNA: TGTGCCAGCAGCGAGACCGGGGAGCTGTTTTTT
CDR3 protein: CASSETGELFF

V gene: TRBV19
J gene: TRBJ1-5
clone size: NA
D gene: NA
CDR3 DNA: TGTGCCAGTAGTATAGTAGACAGGACAGCTAGCAATCAGCCCCAGCATTTT
CDR3 protein: CASSIVDRTASNQPQHF

V gene: TRBV5-1
J gene: TRBJ2-7
clone size: NA
D gene: NA
CDR3 DNA: TGCGCCAGCAGCTTGAGAGCTAGCCTCCCTTACGAGCAGTACTTC
CDR3 protein: CASSLRASLPYEQYF

V gene: TRBV5-5
J gene: TRBJ1-5
clone size: NA
D gene: NA
CDR3 DNA: TGTGCCAGCAGCAGGGACATAGCTCCCGGCAATCAGCCCCAGCATTTT
CDR3 protein: CASSRDIAPGNQPQHF

V gene: TRBV7-7
J gene: TRBJ2-7
clone size: NA
D gene: NA
CDR3 DNA: TGTGCTAGCAGCCCATCGACGGTCCCGGGACACGAGCAGTACTTC
CDR3 protein: CASSPSTVPGHEQYF

V gene: TRBV19
J gene: TRBJ2-2
clone size: NA
D gene: NA
CDR3 DNA: TGTGCCAGTAGTGTATCAGGTGCTGGTAGCGGGGAGCTGTTTTTT
CDR3 protein: CASSVSGAGSGELFF

V gene: TRBV7-9
J gene: TRBJ2-4
clone size: few
D gene: NA
CDR3 DNA: TGTGCCAGCAGCTCAGACGGGTTAGCCAAAAACATTCAGTACTTC
CDR3 protein: CASSSDGLAKNIQYF

V gene: TRBV9
J gene: TRBJ1-2
clone size: NA
D gene: TRBD1
CDR3 DNA: TGTGCCAGCAGCGGGGGGACAGGGCACTATGGCTACACCTTC
CDR3 protein: CASSGGTGHYGYTF

V gene: TRBV5-1
J gene: TRBJ2-5
clone size: NA
D gene: NA
CDR3 DNA: TGCGCCAGCAGCACCGATGGGGGGGGCAAGACCCAGTACTTC
CDR3 protein: CASSTDGGGKTQYF

V gene: TRBV11-1
J gene: TRBJ1-2
clone size: NA
D gene: TRBD1
CDR3 DNA: TGTGCCAGCAGCGTCGGGACAGGGGGCCTGCTGAGCTATGGCTACACCTTC
CDR3 protein: CASSVGTGGLLSYGYTF

V gene: TRBV6-1
J gene: TRBJ2-3
clone size: NA
D gene: NA
CDR3 DNA: TGTGCCAGCAGTGGTTTGAAGGTGGGGGATACGCAGTATTTT
CDR3 protein: CASSGLKVGDTQYF

V gene: TRBV28
J gene: TRBJ2-2
clone size: NA
D gene: NA
CDR3 DNA: TGTGCCATCCGGGACACCAACACCGGGGAGCTGTTTTTT
CDR3 protein: CAIRDTNTGELFF

V gene: TRBV5-6
J gene: TRBJ1-2
clone size: NA
D gene: TRBD1
CDR3 DNA: TGTGCCAGCAGCGTTGGACAGGAGAACTATGGCTACACCTTC
CDR3 protein: CASSVGQENYGYTF

V gene: TRBV28
J gene: TRBJ1-4
clone size: NA
D gene: NA
CDR3 DNA: TGTGCCAGCACCCCAACAGGGCGGGGTGAAAAACTGTTTTTT
CDR3 protein: CASTPTGRGEKLFF

V gene: TRBV27
J gene: TRBJ2-1
clone size: NA
D gene: TRBD2
CDR3 DNA: TGTGCCAGCAGCCCTTCCCCTATAGCGGGAGGCATCCGAAACAATGAGCAGTTCTTC
CDR3 protein: CASSPSPIAGGIRNNEQFF

V gene: TRBV7-2
J gene: TRBJ2-6
clone size: NA
D gene: TRBD2
CDR3 DNA: TGTGCCAGCAGCTTAGAACTAGCGGGGGGTCGTGGGGCCAACGTCCTGACTTTC
CDR3 protein: CASSLELAGGRGANVLTF

V gene: TRBV2
J gene: TRBJ2-7
clone size: NA
D gene: NA
CDR3 DNA: TGTGCCAGCAGTGACTACGGGGAGCAGTACTTC
CDR3 protein: CASSDYGEQYF

V gene: TRBV7-2
J gene: TRBJ1-2
clone size: NA
D gene: TRBD1
CDR3 DNA: TGTGCCAGCAGCTTAGGAGGGACAGCAGGTTATGGCTACACCTTC
CDR3 protein: CASSLGGTAGYGYTF

V gene: TRBV7-9
J gene: TRBJ1-1
clone size: NA
D gene: TRBD1
CDR3 DNA: TGTGCCAGCAGCTTAAACAGGGGGAACACTGAAGCTTTCTTT
CDR3 protein: CASSLNRGNTEAFF

V gene: TRBV5-1
J gene: TRBJ2-2
clone size: NA
D gene: TRBD1
CDR3 DNA: TGCGCCAGCAGCGTGACGGGGACAGGGGGTTTAGGCACCGGGGAGCTGTTTTTT
CDR3 protein: CASSVTGTGGLGTGELFF

V gene: TRBV7-9
J gene: TRBJ2-7
clone size: NA
D gene: NA
CDR3 DNA: TGTGCCAGCAGCTTAAATTCTTACGAGCAGTACTTC
CDR3 protein: CASSLNSYEQYF

V gene: TRBV7-2
J gene: TRBJ1-3
clone size: NA
D gene: NA
CDR3 DNA: TGTGCCAGCAGCCCGTACAAGAGCTCTGGAAACACCATATATTTT
CDR3 protein: CASSPYKSSGNTIYF